This T cell receptor beta chain came from a study of cytomegalovirus exposure and HLA in healthy donors. Study observations and caveats: Sequence variants that were highly shared formed a cluster that was likely a sequencing artifact. Within a later analysis, the majority of CMV-associated TCR beta chains appeared HLA-restricted.

This clone appeared a few times. Its antigen is not known. PCR employed 60 Vbeta and 13 Jbeta primers. Assay: immunoSEQ multiplex PCR; the TCRdb copy retains only in-frame clones and omits some. The table has around 120,000 clones, approximately 66% seen once. The CDR3 totals 15 residues. Losses at the gene ends were 4 bases for V and 8 bases for J; bases not matched to a gene: 9. Germline assignment: CDR1 SGHDN and CDR2 FVKESK. Sequencing input: PBMCs. This TCR was sampled from a man aged 40-50 years in good health and CMV-seropositive. The genes are TRBV14 and TRBJ2-1; 9 nucleotides match TRBD2. The CDR3 DNA reads TGTGCCAGCAGCCCGGGACTAGCCCGAATCGATGAGCAGTTCTTC. This encodes CASSPGLARIDEQFF. The variable domain in full, with the rest retrieved from reference TRBV14 and TRBJ2-1, is EAGVTQFPSHSVIEKGQTVTLRCDPISGHDNLYWYRRVMGKEIKFLLHFVKESKQDESGMPNNRFLAERTGGTYSTLKVQPAELEDSGVYFCASSPGLARIDEQFFGPGTRLTVL.